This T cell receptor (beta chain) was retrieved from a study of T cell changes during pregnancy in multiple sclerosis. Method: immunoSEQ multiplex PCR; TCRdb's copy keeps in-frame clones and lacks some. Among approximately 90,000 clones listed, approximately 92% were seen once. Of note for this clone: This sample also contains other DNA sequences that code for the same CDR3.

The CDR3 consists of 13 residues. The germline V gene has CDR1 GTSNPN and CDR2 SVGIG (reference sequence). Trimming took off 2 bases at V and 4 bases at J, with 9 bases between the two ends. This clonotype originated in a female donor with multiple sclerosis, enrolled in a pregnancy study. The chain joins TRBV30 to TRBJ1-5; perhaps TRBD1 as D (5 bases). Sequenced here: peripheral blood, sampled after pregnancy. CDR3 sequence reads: CAWSRQGNQPQHF. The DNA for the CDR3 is TGTGCCTGGAGTAGGCAGGGAAATCAGCCCCAGCATTTT.